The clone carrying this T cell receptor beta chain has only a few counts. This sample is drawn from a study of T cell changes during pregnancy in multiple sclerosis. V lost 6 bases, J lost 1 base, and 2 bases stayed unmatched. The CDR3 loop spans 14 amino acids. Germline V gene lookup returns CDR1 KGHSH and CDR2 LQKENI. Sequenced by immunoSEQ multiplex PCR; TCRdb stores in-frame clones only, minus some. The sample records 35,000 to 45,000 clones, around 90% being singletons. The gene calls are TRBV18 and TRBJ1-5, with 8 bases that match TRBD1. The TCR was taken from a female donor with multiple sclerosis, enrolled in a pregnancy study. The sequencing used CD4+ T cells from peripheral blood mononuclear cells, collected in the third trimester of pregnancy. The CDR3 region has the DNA TGTGCCAGCTCCCGGGACAGGAGCAATCAGCCCCAGCATTTT. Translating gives CASSRDRSNQPQHF.